These T cell receptor beta chains were read from a single sample in a study of tumor-infiltrating lymphocytes in primary liver carcinoma. Using its own MiXCR run on the multiplex PCR reads, TCRdb lists one record per CDR3 protein. Here the sample spans about 64,000 distinct CDR3 sequences, about 71% being singletons. The source material was liver tumor tissue from sampling region 4. The receptors come from a man aged 35 to 55 with primary liver carcinoma and hepatitis B virus infection. The CDR3 runs from the conserved cysteine through the conserved F or W. A D gene is named only where the DNA matches it firmly. Part of the rows lack a size; the others show once, few, many or a class for expanded clones.

TRBJ1-3,many,NA,TRBV12-3/TRBV12-4,CASSFGAATGNTIYF,TGTGCCAGCAGTTTTGGGGCAGCAACAGGAAACACCATATATTTT
TRBJ1-6,NA,NA,TRBV4-1,CASSKAVGVGIYNSPLHF,TGCGCCAGCAGCAAAGCAGTTGGGGTGGGGATTTATAATTCACCCCTCCACTTT
TRBJ1-2,NA,TRBD1,TRBV10-2,CASGDTGDVYYGYTF,TGCGCCAGCGGGGACACAGGGGATGTTTACTATGGCTATACCTTC
TRBJ2-3,NA,TRBD2,TRBV6-5,CTSYEQDGRKETYTQYF,TGTACCAGCTACGAACAGGACGGGAGGAAGGAGACATATACGCAGTATTTT
TRBJ2-5,few,NA,TRBV6-5,CASSYSTGSEETQYF,TGTGCCAGCAGTTACTCGACGGGGAGTGAAGAGACCCAGTACTTC
TRBJ1-4,NA,NA,TRBV12-3/TRBV12-4,CASSRRHAGDEKLFF,TGTGCCAGCAGCCGGAGGCACGCAGGAGATGAAAAACTGTTTTTT
TRBJ2-6,many,NA,TRBV29-1,CSVGGADSGANVLTF,TGCAGCGTTGGTGGGGCAGACTCTGGGGCCAACGTCCTGACTTTC
TRBJ2-7,few,TRBD2,TRBV6-6,CASSQLAGVVDEQYF,TGTGCCAGCAGTCAGCTAGCGGGAGTGGTGGACGAGCAGTACTTC
TRBJ2-3,NA,NA,TRBV6-6,CAGSLIAGGVTDTQYF,TGTGCCGGCAGTCTCATCGCGGGTGGAGTTACAGATACGCAGTATTTT
TRBJ2-3,once,NA,TRBV6-5,CASSYTGLSTDTQYF,TGTGCCAGTAGTTACACGGGGCTAAGCACAGATACGCAGTATTTT
TRBJ2-5,many,NA,TRBV29-1,CSVVVRSETQYF,TGCAGCGTTGTGGTGCGTTCAGAGACTCAGTACTTC
TRBJ1-2,many,NA,TRBV30,CAWSVGPYLEGGYTF,TGTGCCTGGAGTGTAGGGCCGTATCTCGAAGGCGGCTACACCTTC
TRBJ2-1,NA,NA,TRBV11-2,CASSLLRTRGGEQFF,TGTGCCAGCAGCTTATTGAGGACAAGGGGCGGCGAGCAGTTCTTC
TRBJ2-1,NA,TRBD2,TRBV29-1,CSVRVGGTEQFF,TGCAGCGTTCGGGTGGGGGGGACTGAGCAGTTCTTT
TRBJ2-1,once,NA,TRBV6-2/TRBV6-3,CASSYTPRPLNLYEQFF,TGCGCCAGCAGTTACACCCCACGGCCCCTCAACCTTTATGAGCAGTTCTTC
TRBJ2-6,NA,TRBD2,TRBV10-3,CAISVGGYGANVLTF,TGTGCTATCAGTGTGGGAGGGTACGGGGCCAACGTCCTGACTTTC
TRBJ2-2,NA,NA,TRBV7-8,CASNLTRGASTGEQFF,TGTGCCAGCAACTTAACAAGAGGCGCGAGCACCGGGGAGCAGTTTTTT
TRBJ2-7,NA,NA,TRBV29-1,CNVVKGAYEQYF,TGCAACGTTGTCAAGGGGGCCTACGAGCAGTACTTC
TRBJ1-1,NA,NA,TRBV6-5,CASSGQFNAETFF,TGTGCCAGCAGCGGGCAGTTCAACGCTGAAACTTTCTTT
TRBJ2-1,once,NA,TRBV6-5,CVSSRGATYNEQLF,TGTGTCAGCAGCCGCGGAGCCACCTACAATGAGCAGCTCTTC
TRBJ2-2,NA,TRBD2,TRBV29-1,CSVEEGGFTGELFF,TGCAGCGTCGAAGAGGGAGGGTTCACCGGGGAGCTATTTTTT
TRBJ1-2,NA,TRBD1,TRBV4-1,CAVSQGDRNYGFTF,TGCGCCGTCAGCCAAGGGGACAGGAACTATGGCTTTACCTTC
TRBJ1-5,NA,NA,TRBV10-3,CAIQGWSNQPQHF,TGCGCCATCCAGGGGTGGAGTAATCAGCCCCAGCATTTT
TRBJ2-1,many,NA,TRBV12-3/TRBV12-4,CASSFRGHEQFF,TGTGCCAGCAGTTTTCGCGGACATGAGCAGTTCTTC
TRBJ1-5,NA,NA,TRBV10-3,CAISGYKGDEPQHF,TGTGCCATCAGTGGGTATAAGGGCGATGAGCCCCAGCATTTT
TRBJ2-2,NA,NA,TRBV5-1,CATKNPGTGGLFF,TGCGCCACCAAGAACCCGGGCACCGGGGGGCTGTTTTTT
TRBJ2-2,NA,NA,TRBV11-2,CASSFAGSNTLELSF,TGTGCCAGCAGCTTTGCGGGATCGAACACCCTGGAGCTGTCTTTT
TRBJ2-6,NA,TRBD1,TRBV4-2,CASSLDRASGANVMAF,TGTGCCAGCAGCCTCGACAGGGCTTCCGGGGCCAATGTCATGGCTTTC
TRBJ2-1,NA,NA,TRBV11-2,CASSYASADLYNEQFF,TGTGCCAGCAGCTATGCTAGCGCCGATTTATACAATGAGCAGTTCTTC
TRBJ2-7,NA,TRBD2,TRBV4-1,CDSGQDLGTSGSYEQYF,TGCGACAGCGGCCAAGACCTCGGGACTAGCGGGAGTTACGAGCAGTACTTC
TRBJ2-5,once,TRBD1,TRBV4-2,CTSSQDRTGGYETQYF,TGTACCAGCAGCCAAGATAGAACAGGGGGCTACGAGACCCAGTACTTC
TRBJ2-7,NA,TRBD2,TRBV13,CARSEGTSPYEQYF,TGTGCCAGGAGCGAAGGGACTAGTCCCTATGAGCAGTACTTC
TRBJ2-1,NA,NA,TRBV6-5,CASGSGGEQSF,TGTGCCAGCGGGAGTGGGGGTGAGCAGTCCTTC